The present T cell receptor beta chain was sequenced within a study of cytomegalovirus exposure and HLA in healthy donors (dated by TCRdb to the late 2010s). As for the study more broadly: An earlier analysis of some 600 of the donors reported approximately 300 Gb of sequence data and 117 million unique TCR beta sequences obtained from roughly 170 million T cells. Roughly 300 gigabases of sequencing data and approximately 80 million unique TCR sequences were included in an early release covering around 650 HLA-typed donors. Of the roughly 400 genotyped donors, roughly 80% were placed in the genetic ancestry cluster associated with self-reported Caucasian donors. The study aimed to test whether signatures of past pathogen exposure could be identified by cataloging public T cell receptors. The T cell repertoires of under 750 subjects were profiled by immunosequencing and related to cytomegalovirus serostatus. Along with the approximately 700-subject first cohort, a separate validation cohort of over a hundred different subjects was used. The study combined high-throughput TCR immunosequencing, statistical association of individual TCRs with disease status, and machine learning to predict cytomegalovirus infection status. To study patterns of TCR occurrence, a later analysis re-analyzed previously published TCR beta repertoires from around 670 donors and added high-resolution HLA genotyping. In the later analysis, no new phenotypic data were used to find candidate immune exposures; instead, reliance was placed on TCR beta sequences and their occurrence across donors. To decide whether each TCR beta V gene segment behaved as functional or pseudogenic, an earlier analysis of nearly 600 of the donors relied on high-throughput TCR beta sequencing. Alongside the repertoire data, information on donor age, sex, ethnicity and CMV serostatus was compiled. In a later genetic analysis, genome-wide SNP genotypes for 398 of the 666 donors were used, and that subset was treated as a discovery cohort. Every repertoire in the discovery cohort had been generated on one and the same sequencing platform. HLA typing covered class I and class II loci at four-digit resolution. The number of typed donors differed by locus: roughly 620-640 for A, B, C, DRB1 and DQB1; about 520 for DQA1; approximately 600 for DPA1; and 450 to 480 for DPB1. About five DR-DQ haplotypes were handled as single units for association and clustering because linkage in the cohort was strong. Across 398 genotyped donors of the cohort, an average of roughly 230,000 unique TCR beta nucleotide sequences per donor were sequenced, and approximately 17% of those sequences were non-productive.

Comment on this clone: Its cognate antigen has yet to be identified. The sample holds no much larger clone one base away, and base qualities are not on file.

Libraries were made using the immunoSEQ multiplex PCR assay. A mixture of 60 forward primers for TCR Vbeta segments and 13 reverse primers for TCR Jbeta segments was used in the multiplex PCR. Amplification of the CDR3 region of rearranged TCR beta genes was performed with a multiplex PCR assay on genomic DNA. The amplified TCR beta libraries were sequenced on the Illumina HiSeq System as 87-base-pair reads. The paper's data handling went like this. In a later analysis, tens of millions of unique TCR beta chains were counted across the 650 to 750 repertoires, and roughly 10 million of these chains were shared by at least two donors. Raw reads were error-corrected and collapsed into unique sequences by a nearest-neighbor algorithm in which closely related sequences were merged to remove PCR and sequencing errors. Alignment of CDR3 sequences to IMGT reference sequences was used to assign V, D and J gene segments. For a sequence to be retained, a match of at least six nucleotides to both a V gene segment and a J gene segment was required. A rearrangement counted as productive if the CDR3 had no stop codons and remained in frame with V and J, and every other rearrangement counted as non-productive. CDR3 was defined according to IMGT convention as the region running from the second conserved V-encoded cysteine to the conserved J-encoded phenylalanine. In an earlier analysis of approximately 590 of the donors, sequences lacking an unambiguous match to a single V gene segment were excluded. In an earlier analysis of some 590 of the donors, a V segment was called functional when productive rearrangements were above 56.7%, and segregating when the standard deviation between donors exceeded 5%. To diagnose cytomegalovirus status from the catalog of TCR beta chain sequences, a statistical classification framework was built. A later analysis assigned V and J genes by comparing TCR nucleotide sequences with IMGT/GENE-DB human TR gene sequences. The TCRdist pipeline was used in a later analysis to assign CDR3 sequences and most-parsimonious VDJ recombination scenarios. A later analysis defined each TCR beta chain by its CDR3 amino acid sequence plus V-gene family, and excluded reads lacking a unique V-gene family. A later analysis removed roughly 590 highly shared, low-generation-probability nucleotide sequences to deal with suspected cross-contamination and a sequencing artifact. For each public chain, a later analysis derived a clonal expansion index from normalized ranks of inferred template counts within each repertoire. In a later analysis, generation probabilities were computed with a VDJ recombination model fitted to out-of-frame rearrangements, and the resulting probabilities were checked against IGoR. In a later analysis, TCR-TCR, TCR-HLA and TCR-CMV co-occurrence was scored with hypergeometric tests, and a repertoire-size bias correction was applied to TCR pairs. A later analysis estimated false discovery rates by permuting HLA or CMV assignments 20 times. In a later analysis, co-occurring TCRs were grouped using DBSCAN, and TCRdist sequence similarity was added for clustering within HLA-allele-positive subsets. For co-occurrence clustering, repertoires with fewer than 30,000 or more than 120,000 public chains were excluded, along with roughly 5 repertoires with anomalous nucleotide sharing. The table comes from immuneACCESS by way of TCRdb, which keeps in-frame sequences with V and J called. Part of the clones is missing from these tables; in studies checked, under half for an unresolved V gene and the rest for unknown reasons. V, J and clone size are taken as reported in that table, and D and trimming were inferred from the DNA itself. Across this sample there are 85,000 to 100,000 clones, with around 64% seen only once. The ten largest account for roughly 3.2% of the sample.

The paper's findings and limits, for the study overall: A later analysis associated roughly 17,000 TCR beta sequences with specific HLA alleles at a false discovery rate of 0.05. In both the original and validation cohorts, the classifier was reported to diagnose cytomegalovirus status with high specificity and sensitivity. Roughly uniform sequencing depth across donors was assumed in presence/absence analyses, although this assumption may not hold. In an earlier analysis of under 600 of the donors, most TCR beta V segments were observed in productive rearrangements about 87% or about 30% of the time, broadly matching IMGT annotations. Assigning TCR associations to individual alleles was difficult when HLA alleles, especially DR and DQ, strongly co-occurred. In a later analysis, HLA-associated TCR beta chains showed more clonal expansion and lower generation probabilities than non-associated chains that were equally common. A further reported finding was that TCR beta sequences accurately predicted the HLA-A and HLA-B alleles for most subjects in the first cohort. The study listed approximately 150 TCR beta chains as associated with cytomegalovirus. In a later analysis, TCR association rates were found to vary across HLA loci, with the most associated TCRs seen for DRB1 alleles and the fewest for HLA-C alleles. Because HLA typing was missing for some donors at each locus, association tests included only the typed subset. According to the authors, the approach could potentially be generalized to other disease states and immunological phenotypes. A cluster of highly shared sequence variants was judged likely to be a technical artifact of the sequencing pipeline. Only TCR beta chains were sequenced in this cohort, and the absence of alpha or paired-chain data limited detectable features. Correlated functional status among segregating V segments might reflect linkage disequilibrium, but an unknown experimental factor could not be ruled out. For the cohort, immune exposure information was limited to CMV serostatus. A later analysis reported that several top co-occurrence clusters appeared linked to parvovirus B19, influenza, CMV and Epstein-Barr virus. In a later analysis, most CMV-associated TCR beta chains were found to appear HLA-restricted, with HLA associations seemingly driven largely by CMV exposure. A later genetic analysis associated a missense DCLRE1C variant with V-gene and J-gene trimming of TCR beta chains, and an independent cohort replicated the association. The earlier analysis of 587 of the donors excluded fewer than 20 rarely observed V segments, including chromosome 9 orphons, because counts were too low. A later genetic analysis reported fewer N-insertions in productive TCRs among donors in an Asian-associated ancestry cluster than the 666-donor mean. Most TCR sequences were observed very rarely across donors, whereas some public TCRs were present in many individuals. Three of the identified cytomegalovirus-associated TCR beta chains were confirmed in vitro to be specific for cytomegalovirus antigens.

The cohort consisted of 666 healthy bone marrow donors. All cohort members were sampled while nominally healthy, although unrecorded immune exposures were likely present. The donor was CMV seronegative and belonged to the group of around 400 seronegative cohort members. Each donor provided a peripheral blood sample, and peripheral blood mononuclear cells were used for TCR beta sequencing. The Qiagen DNeasy Blood Extraction Kit was used to extract genomic DNA from the blood cell samples. This TCR came from a man aged 60 to 69 in good health and CMV-seronegative. Sequenced input: PBMCs.

Here is the DNA: TGTGCCAGCAGTGGAAGCGGGGGGAGCACAGATACGCAGTATTTT. Its product reads: CASSGSGGSTDTQYF. The chain employs TRBV2 and TRBJ2-3, with 9 bases matching TRBD2. The CDR1 and CDR2 encoded by the germline V gene are SNHLY and FYNNEI. V is cut back by 4 bases and J by 0 bases, with 2 bases in the junction unmatched. Measured from the cysteine to the phenylalanine, the CDR3 is 15 residues long. This entry keeps only the CDR3 DNA: 45 bases, framed from base 1. The entire variable domain, with the stretches around the CDR3 drawn from the reference TRBV2 and TRBJ2-3 proteins, is EPEVTQTPSHQVTQMGQEVILRCVPISNHLYFYWYRQILGQKVEFLVSFYNNEISEKSEIFDDQFSVERPDGSNFTLKIRSTKLEDSAMYFCASSGSGGSTDTQYFGPGTRLTVL.